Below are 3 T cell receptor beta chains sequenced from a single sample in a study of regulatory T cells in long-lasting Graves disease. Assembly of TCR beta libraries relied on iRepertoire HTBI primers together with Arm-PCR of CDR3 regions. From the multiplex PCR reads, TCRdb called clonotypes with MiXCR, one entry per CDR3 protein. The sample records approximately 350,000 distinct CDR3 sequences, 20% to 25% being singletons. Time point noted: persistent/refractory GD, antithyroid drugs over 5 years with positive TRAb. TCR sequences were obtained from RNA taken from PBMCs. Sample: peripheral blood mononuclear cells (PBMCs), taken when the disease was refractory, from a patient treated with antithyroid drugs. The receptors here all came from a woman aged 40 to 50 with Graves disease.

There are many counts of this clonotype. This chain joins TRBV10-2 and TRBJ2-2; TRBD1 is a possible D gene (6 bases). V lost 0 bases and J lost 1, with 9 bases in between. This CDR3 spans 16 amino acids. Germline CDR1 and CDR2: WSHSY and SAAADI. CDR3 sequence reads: CASSESSGQNTGELFF. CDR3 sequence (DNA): TGCGCCAGCAGTGAGTCTTCGGGACAGAACACCGGGGAGCTGTTTTTT.

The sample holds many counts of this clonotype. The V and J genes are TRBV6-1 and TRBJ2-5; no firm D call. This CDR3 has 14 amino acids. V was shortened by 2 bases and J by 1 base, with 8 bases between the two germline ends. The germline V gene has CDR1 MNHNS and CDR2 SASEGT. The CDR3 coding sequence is TGTGCCAGCAGTGAATGGCGTGTCCAAGAGACCCAGTACTTC. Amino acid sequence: CASSEWRVQETQYF.

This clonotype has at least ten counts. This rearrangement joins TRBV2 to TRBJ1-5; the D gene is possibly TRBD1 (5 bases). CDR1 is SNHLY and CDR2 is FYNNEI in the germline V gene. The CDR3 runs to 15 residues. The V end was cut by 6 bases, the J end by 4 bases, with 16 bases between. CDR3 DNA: TGTGCCAGCAGCTTAACGACAGATTCAAATCAGCCCCAGCATTTT. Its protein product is CASSLTTDSNQPQHF.